This T cell receptor (beta chain) was observed in a study of response to subunit inactivated influenza vaccine. This clonotype came up a few times. TCRdb reanalysed the RT-PCR reads using MiXCR and keeps one entry per CDR3 protein. The sample lists fewer than 700,000 distinct CDR3 sequences; roughly 13% were seen once. This sequence originates from a man aged 50-59 years who received an inactivated influenza vaccine. The material sequenced was PBMCs from blood, taken 40 to 50 days after vaccination.

CDR3 DNA sequence: TGTGCCAGCAGCCAGGGCCTCGGCACAGATACGCAGTATTTT. Translated, it gives CASSQGLGTDTQYF. V and J are TRBV11-2 and TRBJ2-3; D may be TRBD1 (5 bases). The germline V gene has CDR1 SGHAT and CDR2 FQNNGV. The V end was cut by 5 bases, the J end by 1 base, with 10 bases between. The CDR3 extends over 14 amino acids.